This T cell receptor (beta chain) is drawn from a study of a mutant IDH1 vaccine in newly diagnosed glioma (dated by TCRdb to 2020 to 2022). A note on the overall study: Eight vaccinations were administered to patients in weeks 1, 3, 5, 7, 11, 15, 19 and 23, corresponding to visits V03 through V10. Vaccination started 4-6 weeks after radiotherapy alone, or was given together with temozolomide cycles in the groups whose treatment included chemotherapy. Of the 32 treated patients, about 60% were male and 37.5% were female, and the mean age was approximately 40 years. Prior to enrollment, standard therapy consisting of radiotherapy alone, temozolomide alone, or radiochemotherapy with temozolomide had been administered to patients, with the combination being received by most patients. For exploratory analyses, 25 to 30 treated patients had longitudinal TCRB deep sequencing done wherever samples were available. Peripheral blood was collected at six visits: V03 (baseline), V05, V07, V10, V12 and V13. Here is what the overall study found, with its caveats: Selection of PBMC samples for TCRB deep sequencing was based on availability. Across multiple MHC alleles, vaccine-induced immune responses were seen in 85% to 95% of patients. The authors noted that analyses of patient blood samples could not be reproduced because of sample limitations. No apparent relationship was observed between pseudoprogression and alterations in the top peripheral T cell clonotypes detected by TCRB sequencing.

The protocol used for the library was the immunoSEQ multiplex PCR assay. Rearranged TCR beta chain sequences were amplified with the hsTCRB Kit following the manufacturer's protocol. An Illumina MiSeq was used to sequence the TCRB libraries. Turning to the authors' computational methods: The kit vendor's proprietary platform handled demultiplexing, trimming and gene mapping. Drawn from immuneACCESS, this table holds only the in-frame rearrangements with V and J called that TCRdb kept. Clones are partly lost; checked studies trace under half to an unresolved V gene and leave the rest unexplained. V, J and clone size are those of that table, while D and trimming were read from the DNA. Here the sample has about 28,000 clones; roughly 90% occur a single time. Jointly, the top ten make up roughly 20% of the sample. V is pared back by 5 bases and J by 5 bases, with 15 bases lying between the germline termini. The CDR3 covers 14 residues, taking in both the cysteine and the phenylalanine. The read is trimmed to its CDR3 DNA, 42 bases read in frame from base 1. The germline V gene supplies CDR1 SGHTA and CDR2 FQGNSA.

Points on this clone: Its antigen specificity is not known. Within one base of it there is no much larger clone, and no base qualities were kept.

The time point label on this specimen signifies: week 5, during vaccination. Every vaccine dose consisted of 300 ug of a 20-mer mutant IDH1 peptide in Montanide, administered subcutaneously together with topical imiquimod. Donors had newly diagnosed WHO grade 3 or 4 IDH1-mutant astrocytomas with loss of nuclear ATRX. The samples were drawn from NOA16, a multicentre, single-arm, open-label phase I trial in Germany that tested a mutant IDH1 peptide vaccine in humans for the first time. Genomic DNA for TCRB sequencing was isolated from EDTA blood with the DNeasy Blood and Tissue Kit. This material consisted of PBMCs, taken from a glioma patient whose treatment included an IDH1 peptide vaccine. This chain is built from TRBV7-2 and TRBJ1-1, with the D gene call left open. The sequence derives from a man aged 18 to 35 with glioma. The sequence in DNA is TGTGCCAGCAGCCTTCCGCGGCCGGCTACTGAAGCTTTCTTT. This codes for CASSLPRPATEAFF.